This T cell receptor beta chain was recovered during a study of blood T cell repertoires in COVID-19. Background on the study: Sample material is recorded as cDNA or gDNA derived from T cells, B-cell-depleted T cells, or PBMCs.

This clone was recorded once. With V trimmed by 6 bases and J by 2 bases, 5 bases remained unmatched. This CDR3 is built from 14 residues. Germline V lookup: CDR1 MNHEY, CDR2 SVGAGI. Libraries were prepared by immunoSEQ multiplex PCR; TCRdb keeps only in-frame clonotypes and omits some of them. This sample yields some 300,000 clones, of which roughly 88% are seen a single time; approximately 7.2% belongs to the top ten. The TCR sequence derives from a woman in her twenties or thirties who had recovered from COVID-19. Sequencing was performed on peripheral blood. The genes are TRBV6-5 and TRBJ2-7; TRBD2 aligns across 9 bases. The chain's CDR3 is CASRTGTSTYEQYF. For the CDR3, the DNA is TGTGCCAGCAGAACCGGGACTAGCACCTACGAGCAGTACTTC.